This paragraph reports one TCR beta chain. Antigen unknown. This entry belongs to a study of T cell responses to AZD1222 COVID-19 vaccine. Findings and limits, study-wide: The donors showed a predominance of white British ancestry and of females, with possible underestimation of clonal diversity. Repertoires were obtained solely post-peak T cell response.

The protocol was immunoSEQ multiplex PCR, while the TCRdb copy is restricted to in-frame clones and leaves out a portion. The sample consists of under 150,000 clones, over 90% of them appearing once. The V and J ends lost 1 base and 0 bases respectively, with 13 bases between them. The CDR3 has 16 amino acids. Germline V CDR1 and CDR2: KGHSH, LQKENI. The sequence was collected from an adult in good health. Sequencing was performed on peripheral blood, taken on day 0 of AZD1222 vaccination. This rearrangement joins TRBV18 to TRBJ2-7; D possibly corresponds to TRBD2 (5 bases). The CDR3 loop reads CASSPQGRGSSYEQYF. CDR3 coding DNA: TGTGCCAGCTCACCACAGGGAAGAGGGAGCTCCTACGAGCAGTACTTC.